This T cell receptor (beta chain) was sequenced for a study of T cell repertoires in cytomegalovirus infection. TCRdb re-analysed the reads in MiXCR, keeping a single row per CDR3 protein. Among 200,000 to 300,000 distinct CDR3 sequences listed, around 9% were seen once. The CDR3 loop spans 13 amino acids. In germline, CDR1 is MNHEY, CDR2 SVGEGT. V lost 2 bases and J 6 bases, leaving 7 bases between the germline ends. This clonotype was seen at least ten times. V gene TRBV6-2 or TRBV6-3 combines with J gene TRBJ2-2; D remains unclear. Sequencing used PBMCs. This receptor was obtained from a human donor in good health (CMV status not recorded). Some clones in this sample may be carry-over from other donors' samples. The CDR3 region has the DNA TGTGCCAGCAGTTACGGGCATCCCGGGGAGCTGTTTTTT. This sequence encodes CASSYGHPGELFF.